Shown below are 9 T cell receptor beta chains from a single sample sequenced in a study of cytomegalovirus exposure and HLA in healthy donors. PCR amplification relied on 60 Vbeta primers (plus 13 Jbeta primers). Using immunoSEQ multiplex PCR, the repertoire was profiled, and TCRdb retains in-frame clones only, with some absent. The profile covers more than 100,000 clones, with 74% appearing a single time and around 5.5% taken by the ten largest. The sample comprised PBMCs. These receptors came from a woman aged 50 to 60 in good health and CMV-seropositive.

This clone was counted a single time. This chain joins TRBV2 and TRBJ1-5, with a weak D call TRBD1 (6 bases). CDR3 length: 15 residues. Germline lookup yields CDR1 SNHLY and CDR2 FYNNEI. V was shortened by 3 bases and J by 1 base, with 10 bases between the two germline ends. The CDR3 nucleotides read TGTGCCAGCAGTGAGCCCACAGGGAGCAATCAGCCCCAGCATTTT. Its translation is CASSEPTGSNQPQHF.

This chain links TRBV19 with TRBJ2-5; 7 bases align to TRBD1. The germline CDR1 and CDR2 sequences are LNHDA and SQIVND (reference sequence). Trimming at V came to 6 bases and at J to 2 bases, leaving 3 bases not matched to a gene. The CDR3 covers 13 residues. This chain's CDR3 is CASSRDRQETQYF. The CDR3 bases are TGTGCCAGTAGCCGGGACAGACAAGAGACCCAGTACTTC.

The CDR3 DNA reads TGTGCCAGCAGCCGAGACAGGAGGAACACTGAAGCTTTCTTT. Translating it yields CASSRDRRNTEAFF. This chain links TRBV6-5 with TRBJ1-1, with a possible D match to TRBD1 (6 bases). The CDR3 length is 14 residues. CDR1 is MNHEY and CDR2 is SVGAGI in the germline V gene. Trimming removed 6 bases at V and 1 base at J, with 12 bases between.

This chain joins TRBV18 and TRBJ2-3, with D perhaps matching TRBD2 (5 bases). This CDR3 comprises 15 residues. Germline V gives CDR1 KGHSH, CDR2 LQKENI. V lost 3 bases and J 0 bases, leaving 10 bases between the germline ends. CDR3 DNA sequence: TGTGCCAGCTCACCCCAAGAGGGTAGCACAGATACGCAGTATTTT. Its translation: CASSPQEGSTDTQYF.

This clone was counted once. This chain connects TRBV4-3 to TRBJ2-1; D gene unclear. The V gene lost 4 bases and the J gene lost 6 bases, with 22 bases spanning the gap. Germline loops: CDR1 LGHNA, CDR2 YSLEER. CDR3 length: 17 amino acids. The CDR3 nucleotides read TGCGCCAGCAGCCTCATCCTGACATCCCAGACCTCCAATGAGCAGTTCTTC. Translation gives CASSLILTSQTSNEQFF.

The chain recombines TRBV9 with TRBJ2-5; the D gene is possibly TRBD2 (5 bases). CDR1 and CDR2 from the germline V gene are SGDLS and YYNGEE. The CDR3 is 14 residues long. Trimming took off 3 bases at V and 5 bases at J, with 14 bases between the two ends. CDR3 in amino acids: CASSAEGFRETQYF. The CDR3, as DNA: TGTGCCAGCAGCGCCGAGGGTTTTCGCGAGACCCAGTACTTC.

The J gene is TRBJ1-1, the V gene TRBV2; D call uncertain. The germline gives CDR1 SNHLY, CDR2 FYNNEI. The CDR3 sequence is 14 residues long. Trimming cost V 8 bases and J 1 base, with 14 bases left between them. The CDR3 DNA reads TGTGCCAGCGGATTGGGCACAGCGAACACTGAAGCTTTCTTT. Its translation is CASGLGTANTEAFF.

The CDR3 sequence: CASSLGAVNTEAFF. DNA for the CDR3: TGTGCCAGCAGCCTAGGGGCAGTTAACACTGAAGCTTTCTTT. The V gene is TRBV7-2, the J gene TRBJ1-1; a possible D gene is TRBD1 (5 bases). The length of the CDR3 is 14 residues. Between the trimmed V and J ends, which lost 5 bases and 2 bases, there was a span of 12 bases. Germline V gene data show CDR1 as SGHTA and CDR2 as FQGNSA.

The chain carries TRBV5-4 and TRBJ2-5, with 7 bases that match TRBD1. Germline CDR1 reads SGHNT; CDR2 reads YYREEE (reference sequence). The junction had 13 bases not matched to a gene; V was cut back by 3 bases and J by 8 bases. This CDR3 is built from 15 residues. This CDR3 reads CASSSATGSKETQYF. CDR3 DNA: TGTGCCAGCAGCTCAGCGACAGGGTCCAAGGAAACCCAGTACTTC. Using reference TRBV5-4 and TRBJ2-5 for the parts outside the CDR3, the full variable domain is ETGVTQSPTHLIKTRGQQVTLRCSSQSGHNTVSWYQQALGQGPQFIFQYYREEENGRGNFPPRFSGLQFPNYSSELNVNALELDDSALYLCASSSATGSKETQYFGPGTRLLVL.